Each of the 29 T cell receptor beta chains below was sequenced from the same sample in a study of cytomegalovirus exposure and HLA in healthy donors. The PCR had 60 Vbeta and 13 Jbeta primers. Generated by immunoSEQ multiplex PCR, the TCRdb table keeps only in-frame clones and is missing some. The data contain 110,000 or so clones, roughly 72% of them singletons. Source material: PBMCs. The receptor set was obtained from a middle-aged woman in good health and CMV-seropositive.

J is TRBJ1-2 and V is TRBV27; D is undetermined. The CDR3 loop spans 13 amino acids. V lost 3 bases to trimming and J lost 8 bases, with 13 bases between them. Germline lookup yields CDR1 MNHEY and CDR2 SMNVEV (reference sequence). The CDR3 sequence: CASSLQASEGYTF. In DNA, the CDR3 is TGTGCCAGCAGTTTGCAGGCCTCGGAAGGCTACACCTTC.

V gene TRBV7-6 combines with J gene TRBJ2-7; the D gene is possibly TRBD2 (7 bases). CDR3 length: 15 residues. Between the trimmed V and J ends, which lost 0 bases and 4 bases, there was a span of 13 bases. From germline, CDR1 is SGHVS and CDR2 FNYEAQ. CDR3 in DNA: TGTGCCAGCAGCTTAGCCGGAGGGGGGGTGTACGAGCAGTACTTC. This sequence encodes CASSLAGGGVYEQYF.

This chain connects TRBV28 to TRBJ2-5; D call uncertain. The CDR3 is made up of 12 amino acids. V lost 2 bases, J lost 2 bases, and 3 bases lay in between. Germline V gene sequence: CDR1 MDHEN, CDR2 SYDVKM. This CDR3 reads CASSLPQETQYF. DNA of the CDR3: TGTGCCAGCAGTTTACCACAAGAGACCCAGTACTTC.

This chain joins TRBV7-6 and TRBJ2-1; 8 positions agree with TRBD1. The CDR3 is made up of 16 amino acids. Unmatched junction bases numbered 14, after V lost 5 bases and J lost 8 bases. CDR1 is SGHVS and CDR2 is FNYEAQ in the germline V gene. The CDR3 here is CASSPRAGGLNDEQFF. CDR3 DNA: TGTGCCAGCAGCCCGAGGGCAGGGGGCCTTAACGATGAGCAGTTCTTC.

V usage is TRBV5-1 and J usage is TRBJ2-5; D uncertain. Germline V gene lookup returns CDR1 SGHRS and CDR2 YFSETQ. The V end was cut by 0 bases, the J end by 1 base, with 7 bases between. CDR3 length equals 14 residues. CDR3 coding DNA: TGCGCCAGCAGCTTGGGCAGATCCCAAGAGACCCAGTACTTC. Translating it yields CASSLGRSQETQYF.

The J gene is TRBJ2-5, the V gene TRBV30; D possibly corresponds to TRBD2 (5 bases). V lost 5 bases, J lost 7 bases, and 20 bases lay in between. In germline, CDR1 is GTSNPN, CDR2 SVGIG (reference sequence). The CDR3 contains 14 residues. CDR3 bases: TGTGCCTGGCAAAGGGCTAGCCGGGTGGGGACCCAGTACTTC. Amino acid sequence: CAWQRASRVGTQYF.

The V and J genes are TRBV7-9 and TRBJ2-3; possible D gene TRBD1, 6 bases. The ends were cut back, 1 base at V and 3 bases at J, with 14 bases in the middle. The CDR3 contains 16 residues. Germline lookup yields CDR1 SEHNR and CDR2 FQNEAQ (reference sequence). CDR3 DNA sequence: TGTGCCAGCAGCTTAGTGGTCAGGGGACAAACAGATACGCAGTATTTT. Protein: CASSLVVRGQTDTQYF.

The chain combines TRBV5-8 with TRBJ1-1; no clear D. The CDR3 covers 12 residues. Trimming pared 4 bases from V and 6 bases from J, leaving 10 bases between. Looked up from germline, CDR1 is SGHTS and CDR2 is YDEGEE. The chain's CDR3 is CASSPGPSEAFF. CDR3 nucleotides: TGTGCCAGCAGCCCTGGGCCTTCTGAAGCTTTCTTT.

A single count supports this clone. The chain recombines TRBV5-1 with TRBJ1-3; the D is unclear. The CDR3 consists of 16 residues. The germline CDR1 and CDR2 sequences are SGHRS and YFSETQ. V lost 5 bases and J 0 bases, leaving 15 bases between the germline ends. Here the CDR3 reads CASRETPKSSGNTIYF. DNA for the CDR3: TGCGCCAGCAGAGAGACTCCTAAGAGCTCTGGAAACACCATATATTTT.

This clone was counted only a few times. The chain uses TRBV6-1 and TRBJ1-2; D possibly corresponds to TRBD1 (5 bases). The V gene lost 5 bases and the J gene lost 8 bases, with 9 bases spanning the gap. The CDR3 sequence is 11 residues long. CDR1 MNHNS and CDR2 SASEGT come from the germline V gene. The CDR3 bases are TGTGCCAGCAGTAGGGGCTGGGGCTACACCTTC. It encodes CASSRGWGYTF.

The V and J genes are TRBV30 and TRBJ1-5, with 7 bases fitting TRBD1. Germline values: CDR1 GTSNPN, CDR2 SVGIG (reference sequence). This CDR3 region has 13 residues. V was pared by 6 bases and J by 3 bases, with 5 bases of the junction left unmatched. The CDR3 sequence is CACGDSHNQPQHF. The CDR3 DNA reads TGTGCCTGTGGGGACAGCCACAATCAGCCCCAGCATTTT.

This clone was counted a single time. The chain carries TRBV4-3 and TRBJ2-6, with D hard to call. CDR1 is LGHNA and CDR2 is YSLEER in the germline V gene. CDR3 length: 19 residues. V shed 0 bases and J shed 0 bases, with 15 bases lying between them. CDR3 bases: TGCGCCAGCAGCCAAGAGTTGGGCAGGTTAGACTCTGGGGCCAACGTCCTGACTTTC. Its protein is CASSQELGRLDSGANVLTF.

As concerns this clone: The junction differs from germline at one of its ends, possibly a read error. The chain uses TRBV7-7 and TRBJ2-5, with 9 bases that match TRBD2. The CDR3 sequence is 17 residues long. The germline V gene encodes CDR1 SSHAT and CDR2 FNYEAQ (reference sequence). The chain's CDR3 is CASSLSVASGAQETQYF. Written as DNA, the CDR3 is TGTGCTAGCAGCTTATCAGTCGCTAGCGGGGCCCAAGAGACCCAGTACTTC.

The chain couples TRBV9 to TRBJ2-7, with a possible D match to TRBD2 (5 bases). This CDR3 region has 15 residues. The germline V and J ends were trimmed by 0 bases and 3 bases, with 13 bases remaining between them. The germline CDR1 and CDR2 sequences are SGDLS and YYNGEE. CDR3 in amino acids: CASSVAPGYSYEQYF. DNA of the CDR3: TGTGCCAGCAGCGTAGCTCCGGGGTATAGCTACGAGCAGTACTTC.

This chain uses TRBV6-1 with TRBJ1-3; 7 nucleotides align to TRBD1. J gave up 0 bases and V 4 bases, and 0 bases lay outside the gene matches. This CDR3 spans 14 amino acids. CDR1 and CDR2 (germline): MNHNS, SASEGT. CDR3: CASSGDSSGNTIYF. Here the CDR3 DNA reads TGTGCCAGCAGTGGGGACAGCTCTGGAAACACCATATATTTT.

The V call is TRBV6-4, the J call TRBJ1-4; D gene unclear. The germline V gene has CDR1 MRHNA and CDR2 SNTAGT. The CDR3 covers 15 residues. Trimming removed 7 bases at V and 3 bases at J, with 15 bases between. DNA of the CDR3: TGTGCCAGCAAATCCTCCGGGAAGTCTAATGAAAAACTGTTTTTT. This encodes CASKSSGKSNEKLFF.

The gene calls are TRBV19 and TRBJ1-1, with 9 nucleotides matching TRBD1. Trimming took 7 bases from V and 4 from J; bases not matched to a gene: 13. CDR1 is LNHDA and CDR2 is SQIVND in the germline V gene (reference sequence). CDR3 length: 16 residues. The CDR3 DNA sequence: TGTGCCAGTACCAATAGGGGACAGGGCGGGGTCACTGAAGCTTTCTTT. Translation gives CASTNRGQGGVTEAFF.

On this clone itself: Other DNA sequences in this sample translate to the same CDR3. The CDR3 sequence is CASSQDNRQNYEQYF. For the CDR3, the DNA is TGTGCCAGCAGCCAAGATAACCGACAGAACTACGAGCAGTACTTC. The chain is built from TRBV4-2 and TRBJ2-7, with a possible D match to TRBD1 (5 bases). The CDR3 length is 15 residues. The V and J ends lost 0 bases and 3 bases respectively, with 12 bases between them. Germline CDR1 reads LGHNA; CDR2 reads YNFKEQ.

V gene TRBV29-1 combines with J gene TRBJ2-7; 7 nucleotides line up with TRBD1. This CDR3 has 13 residues. Germline-derived CDR1 and CDR2 are SQVTM and ANQGSEA. DNA of the CDR3: TGCAGTGGGGCACAGGGGCTATCCTACGAGCAGTACTTC. Protein: CSGAQGLSYEQYF.

The gene calls are TRBV7-6 and TRBJ2-1, with D perhaps matching TRBD1 (6 bases). This CDR3 has 19 residues. V gave up 1 base and J gave up 6 bases, with 25 bases separating them. Germline V gene sequence: CDR1 SGHVS, CDR2 FNYEAQ. The CDR3 sequence: CASSLGRVRRQDRFNEQFF. CDR3 nucleotides: TGTGCCAGCAGCTTAGGGCGCGTACGTCGACAGGACCGATTCAATGAGCAGTTCTTC. The whole variable domain, filled in from reference TRBV7-6 and TRBJ2-1, reads GAGVSQSPRYKVTKRGQDVALRCDPISGHVSLYWYRQALGQGPEFLTYFNYEAQQDKSGLPNDRFSAERPEGSISTLTIQRTEQRDSAMYRCASSLGRVRRQDRFNEQFFGPGTRLTVL.

DNA for the CDR3: TGTGCCAGCTCACCATCGACAGGGGGCCAAGAGACCCAGTACTTC. Residues: CASSPSTGGQETQYF. The rearrangement joins TRBV18 to TRBJ2-5; TRBD1 aligns across 9 bases. This CDR3 has 15 amino acids. V lost 2 bases to trimming and J lost 1 base; unmatched junction nucleotides: 2. Germline-derived CDR1 and CDR2 are KGHSH and LQKENI. Supplemented by reference TRBV18 and TRBJ2-5, the full variable domain reads NAGVMQNPRHLVRRRGQEARLRCSPMKGHSHVYWYRQLPEEGLKFMVYLQKENIIDESGMPKERFSAEFPKEGPSILRIQQVVRGDSAAYFCASSPSTGGQETQYFGPGTRLLVL.

J is TRBJ2-1 and V is TRBV11-3, with D perhaps matching TRBD2 (5 bases). This CDR3 comprises 13 residues. Trimming removed 3 bases from V and 4 bases from J, with 7 bases in between. Germline CDR1 is SGHNT and CDR2 is YENEEA. The CDR3 protein is CASSFGGYNEQFF. The CDR3 coding sequence is TGTGCCAGCAGCTTTGGAGGATACAATGAGCAGTTCTTC.

The chain joins TRBV5-5 to TRBJ2-3, with TRBD2 as a possible D gene (6 bases). Trimming pared 3 bases from V and 0 bases from J, leaving 11 bases between. The CDR3 covers 15 residues. Germline CDR1 SGHKS, CDR2 YYEKEE (reference sequence). The CDR3 nucleotides are TGTGCCAGCAGCTCGTTAGCGGCTAGCACAGATACGCAGTATTTT. Encoded protein: CASSSLAASTDTQYF.

V is TRBV7-8 and J is TRBJ1-3; tentatively, D is TRBD1 (5 bases). CDR3 length: 14 residues. Trimming cost V 8 bases and J 0 bases, with 11 bases left between them. Germline CDR1 reads SGHVS; CDR2 reads FQNEAQ. This CDR3 reads CASGSRGSGNTIYF. DNA of the CDR3: TGTGCCAGCGGATCTAGGGGCTCTGGAAACACCATATATTTT.

The rearrangement joins TRBV27 to TRBJ1-6; 7 bases map to TRBD1. The germline CDR1 and CDR2 sequences are MNHEY and SMNVEV (reference sequence). This CDR3 has 15 amino acids. Trimming removed 7 bases from V and 7 bases from J; junction bases left unmatched: 10. This CDR3 reads CASTDSRTGNSPLHF. The CDR3 coding sequence is TGTGCCAGCACCGACTCTAGGACAGGCAATTCACCCCTCCACTTT.

This chain connects TRBV5-6 to TRBJ1-5, with D possibly being TRBD1 (5 bases). Trimming removed 3 bases from V and 4 bases from J, with 8 bases in between. Germline V gene data show CDR1 as SGHDT and CDR2 as YYEEEE. The CDR3 is 13 residues long. The CDR3 protein is CASSWGGNQPQHF. Here the CDR3 DNA reads TGTGCCAGCAGCTGGGGGGGGAATCAGCCCCAGCATTTT.

The rearrangement links TRBV4-2 to TRBJ1-1; D is undetermined. Trimming pared 3 bases from V and 5 bases from J, leaving 10 bases between. There are 13 residues in the CDR3. Germline V gives CDR1 LGHNA, CDR2 YNFKEQ. The CDR3 here is CASSHNPATEAFF. CDR3 in DNA: TGTGCCAGCAGCCACAATCCCGCGACTGAAGCTTTCTTT.

The V gene is TRBV14, the J gene TRBJ1-1; D call uncertain. V was clipped by 10 bases and J by 1 base, with 13 bases between them. The CDR3 is 13 amino acids. The germline V gene encodes CDR1 SGHDN and CDR2 FVKESK. The CDR3 is CATNIEWNTEAFF. The CDR3 coding sequence is TGTGCCACCAATATTGAGTGGAACACTGAAGCTTTCTTT.

Points on this clone: Since no conserved phenylalanine or tryptophan closes the CDR3, a read error is the likely cause. Because the CDR3's place on the DNA is in doubt, the DNA is left out and the CDR3 is given as listed by TCRdb. The chain is built from TRBV6-5 and TRBJ1-2; the table assigns TRBD1, which was not confirmed against the DNA. The CDR3 is 9 amino acids long, termini counted. CDR1 is MNHEY and CDR2 is SVGAGI in the germline V gene. This CDR3 is CASRQGPGL.